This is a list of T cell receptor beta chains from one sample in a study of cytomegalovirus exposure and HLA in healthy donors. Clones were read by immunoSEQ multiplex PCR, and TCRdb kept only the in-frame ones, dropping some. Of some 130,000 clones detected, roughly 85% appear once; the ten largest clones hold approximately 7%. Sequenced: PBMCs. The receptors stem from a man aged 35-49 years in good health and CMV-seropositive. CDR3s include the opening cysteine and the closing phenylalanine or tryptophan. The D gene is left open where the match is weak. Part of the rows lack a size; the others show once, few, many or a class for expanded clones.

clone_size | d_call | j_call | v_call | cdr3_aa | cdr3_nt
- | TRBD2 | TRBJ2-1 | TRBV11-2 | CASSFSGRRDNEQFF | TGTGCCAGCAGCTTTAGCGGGAGGAGGGACAATGAGCAGTTCTTC
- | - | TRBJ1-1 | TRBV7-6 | CASSLQVMNTEAFF | TGTGCCAGCAGCCTTCAGGTCATGAACACTGAAGCTTTCTTT
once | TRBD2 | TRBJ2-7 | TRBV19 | CASSPGLAAYEQYF | TGTGCCAGTAGTCCTGGGCTAGCGGCTTACGAGCAGTACTTC
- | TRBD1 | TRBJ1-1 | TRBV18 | CASSPWTGGGTEAFF | TGTGCCAGCTCACCATGGACAGGGGGAGGAACTGAAGCTTTCTTT
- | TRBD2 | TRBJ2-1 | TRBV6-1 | CASSLAGAGEQFF | TGTGCCAGCAGCCTAGCGGGGGCCGGTGAGCAGTTCTTC
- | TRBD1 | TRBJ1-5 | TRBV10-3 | CAISLQGEQPQHF | TGTGCCATCTCTTTACAGGGGGAGCAGCCCCAGCATTTT
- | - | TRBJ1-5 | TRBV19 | CASSPWASSNQPQHF | TGTGCCAGTAGCCCATGGGCCAGTTCCAATCAGCCCCAGCATTTT
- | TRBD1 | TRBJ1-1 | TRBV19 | CASNRDRAAEAFF | TGTGCCAGTAACAGGGACAGGGCTGCTGAAGCTTTCTTT
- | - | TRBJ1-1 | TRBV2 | CASNNNRDTEAFF | TGTGCCAGCAATAATAACAGGGACACTGAAGCTTTCTTT
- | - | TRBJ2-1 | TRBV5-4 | CASSLAVNEQFF | TGTGCCAGCAGCTTGGCAGTGAATGAGCAGTTCTTC
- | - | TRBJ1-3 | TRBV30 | CAWEKPPSSGNTIYF | TGTGCCTGGGAGAAGCCTCCGAGCTCTGGAAACACCATATATTTT
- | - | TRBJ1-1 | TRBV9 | CASSVQQGTEAFF | TGTGCCAGCAGCGTACAACAGGGCACTGAAGCTTTCTTT
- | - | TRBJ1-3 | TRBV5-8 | CASSFRGNTIYF | TGTGCCAGCAGCTTTCGGGGAAACACCATATATTTT
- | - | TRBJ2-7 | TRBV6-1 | CASSEARGSVTYEQYF | TGTGCCAGCAGTGAAGCGCGCGGTAGCGTAACCTACGAGCAGTACTTC
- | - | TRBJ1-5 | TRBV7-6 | CASSSDNQPQHF | TGTGCCAGCAGCTCAGATAATCAGCCCCAGCATTTT
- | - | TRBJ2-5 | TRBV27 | CASSPDRILQETQYF | TGTGCCAGCAGTCCCGACAGGATTCTACAAGAGACCCAGTACTTC
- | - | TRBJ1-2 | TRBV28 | CASSGRGGRRVSNYGYTF | TGTGCCAGCAGTGGCCGGGGGGGACGTCGAGTCTCTAACTATGGCTACACCTTC
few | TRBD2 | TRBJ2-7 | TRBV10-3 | CAITEMSGRASEQYF | TGTGCCATCACCGAGATGAGCGGGAGGGCGTCCGAGCAGTACTTC
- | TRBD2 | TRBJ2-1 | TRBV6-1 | CASRRPGGSYNEQFF | TGTGCCAGCAGGAGACCGGGGGGCTCCTACAATGAGCAGTTCTTC
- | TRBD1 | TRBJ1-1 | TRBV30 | CACANVLDRLGTEAFF | TGTGCCTGCGCCAACGTTCTGGACAGGTTGGGCACTGAAGCTTTCTTT
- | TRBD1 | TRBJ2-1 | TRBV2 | CASNRGLDNEQFF | TGTGCCAGCAACAGGGGGCTGGACAATGAGCAGTTCTTC
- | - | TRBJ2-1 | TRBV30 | CAWSVLSREQFF | TGTGCCTGGAGTGTATTGAGCCGGGAGCAGTTCTTC